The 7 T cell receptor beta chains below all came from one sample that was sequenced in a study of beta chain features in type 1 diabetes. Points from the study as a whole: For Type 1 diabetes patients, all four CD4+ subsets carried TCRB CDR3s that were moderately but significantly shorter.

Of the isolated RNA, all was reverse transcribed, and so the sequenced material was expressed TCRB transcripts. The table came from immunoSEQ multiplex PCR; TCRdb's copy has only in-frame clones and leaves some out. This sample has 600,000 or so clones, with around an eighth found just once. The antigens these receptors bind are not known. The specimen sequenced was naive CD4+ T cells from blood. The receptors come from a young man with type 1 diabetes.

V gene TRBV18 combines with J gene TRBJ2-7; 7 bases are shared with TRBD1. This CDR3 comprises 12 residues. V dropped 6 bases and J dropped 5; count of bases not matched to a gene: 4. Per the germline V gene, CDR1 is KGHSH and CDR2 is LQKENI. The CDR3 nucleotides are TGTGCCAGCTCGCTCGACAGGGACGAGCAGTACTTC. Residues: CASSLDRDEQYF.

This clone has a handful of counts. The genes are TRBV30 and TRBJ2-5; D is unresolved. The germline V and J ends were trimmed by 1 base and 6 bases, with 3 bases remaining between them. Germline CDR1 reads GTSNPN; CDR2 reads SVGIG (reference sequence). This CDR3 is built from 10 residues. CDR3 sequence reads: CAWSDQTQYF. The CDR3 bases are TGTGCCTGGAGTGACCAGACCCAGTACTTC.

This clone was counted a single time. This chain's CDR3 is CASGGKTQYF. The CDR3 bases are TGTGCCAGCGGAGGGAAGACCCAGTACTTC. The chain recombines TRBV6-5 with TRBJ2-5; possible D gene TRBD2, 6 bases. The CDR3 runs to 10 residues. Germline lookup yields CDR1 MNHEY and CDR2 SVGAGI. Trimming cost V 8 bases and J 6 bases, with 7 bases left between them.

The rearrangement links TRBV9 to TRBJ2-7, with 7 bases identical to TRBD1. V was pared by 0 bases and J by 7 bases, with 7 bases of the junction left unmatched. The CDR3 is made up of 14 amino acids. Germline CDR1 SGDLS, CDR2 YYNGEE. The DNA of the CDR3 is TGTGCCAGCAGCGTAGCCCCGACAGGGAAAGAGCAGTACTTC. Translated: CASSVAPTGKEQYF.

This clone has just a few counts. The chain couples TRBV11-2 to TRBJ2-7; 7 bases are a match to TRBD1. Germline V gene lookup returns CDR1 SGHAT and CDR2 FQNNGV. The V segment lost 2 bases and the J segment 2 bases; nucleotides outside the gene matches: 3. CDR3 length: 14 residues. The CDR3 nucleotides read TGTGCCAGCAGCTTACGACAGGGACCCTACGAGCAGTACTTC. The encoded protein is CASSLRQGPYEQYF.

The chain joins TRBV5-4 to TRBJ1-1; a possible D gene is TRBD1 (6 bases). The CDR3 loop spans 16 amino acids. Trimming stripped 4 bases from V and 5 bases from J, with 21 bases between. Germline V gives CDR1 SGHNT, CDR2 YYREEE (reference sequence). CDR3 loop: CASSPVYSGGRTEAFF. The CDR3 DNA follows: TGTGCCAGCAGCCCCGTTTATAGCGGGGGGCGGACTGAAGCTTTCTTT.

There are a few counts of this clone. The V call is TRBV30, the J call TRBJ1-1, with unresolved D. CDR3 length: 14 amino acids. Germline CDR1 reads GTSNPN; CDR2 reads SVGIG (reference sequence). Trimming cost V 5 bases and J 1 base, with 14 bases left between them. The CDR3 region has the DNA TGTGCCTGGGTGCCGCAGCGCTGGAACACTGAAGCTTTCTTT. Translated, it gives CAWVPQRWNTEAFF. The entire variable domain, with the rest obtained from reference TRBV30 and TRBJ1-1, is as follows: SQTIHQWPATLVQPVGSPLSLECTVEGTSNPNLYWYRQAAGRGLQLLFYSVGIGQISSEVPQNLSASRPQDRQFILSSKKLLLSDSGFYLCAWVPQRWNTEAFFGQGTRLTVV.